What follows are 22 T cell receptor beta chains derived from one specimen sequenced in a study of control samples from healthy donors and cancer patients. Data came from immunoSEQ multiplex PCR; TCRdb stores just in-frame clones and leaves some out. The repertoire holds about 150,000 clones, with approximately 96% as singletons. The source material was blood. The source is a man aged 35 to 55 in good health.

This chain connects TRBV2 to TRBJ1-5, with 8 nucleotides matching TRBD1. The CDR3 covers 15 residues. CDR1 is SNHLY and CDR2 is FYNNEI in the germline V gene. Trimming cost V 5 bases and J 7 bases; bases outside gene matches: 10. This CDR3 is CASSTEGQGGQPQHF. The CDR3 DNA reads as TGTGCCAGCAGTACCGAAGGACAGGGCGGGCAGCCCCAGCATTTT. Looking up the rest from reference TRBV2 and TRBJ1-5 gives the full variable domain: EPEVTQTPSHQVTQMGQEVILRCVPISNHLYFYWYRQILGQKVEFLVSFYNNEISEKSEIFDDQFSVERPDGSNFTLKIRSTKLEDSAMYFCASSTEGQGGQPQHFGDGTRLSIL.

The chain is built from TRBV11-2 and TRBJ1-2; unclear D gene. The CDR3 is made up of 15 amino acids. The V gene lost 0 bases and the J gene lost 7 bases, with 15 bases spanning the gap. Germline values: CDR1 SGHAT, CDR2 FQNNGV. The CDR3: CASSLDLGFRGGYTF. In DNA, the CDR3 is TGTGCCAGCAGCTTAGATTTAGGGTTTCGGGGTGGCTACACCTTC.

The CDR3 coding sequence is TGTGCCTCCGAGCGGGGGGACTCAGATACGCAGTATTTT. Translated, it gives CASERGDSDTQYF. The genes are TRBV10-3 and TRBJ2-3; 9 nucleotides line up with TRBD2. The germline V gene encodes CDR1 ENHRY and CDR2 SYGVKD. The CDR3 length is 13 residues. J lost 4 bases, V lost 11 bases, and 7 bases had no gene match.

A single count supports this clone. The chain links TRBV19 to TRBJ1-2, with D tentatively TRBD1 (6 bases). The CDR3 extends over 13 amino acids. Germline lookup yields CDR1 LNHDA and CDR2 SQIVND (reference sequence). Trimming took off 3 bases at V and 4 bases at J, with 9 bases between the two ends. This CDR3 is CASSIAGVYGYTF. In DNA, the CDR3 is TGTGCCAGTAGTATTGCAGGGGTCTATGGCTACACCTTC.

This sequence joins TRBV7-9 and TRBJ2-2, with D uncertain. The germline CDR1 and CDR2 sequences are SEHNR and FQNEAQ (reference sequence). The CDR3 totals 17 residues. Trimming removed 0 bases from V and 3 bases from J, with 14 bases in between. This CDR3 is CASSLAPVRDYTGELFF. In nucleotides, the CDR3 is TGTGCCAGCAGCTTAGCGCCGGTCAGAGACTACACCGGGGAGCTGTTTTTT.

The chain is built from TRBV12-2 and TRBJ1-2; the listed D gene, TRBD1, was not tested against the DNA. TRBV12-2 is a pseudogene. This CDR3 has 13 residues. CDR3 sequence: CASRLDPQGGYTF. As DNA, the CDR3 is TGTGCAAGTCGCTTGGACCCCCAGGGTGGCTACACCTTC.

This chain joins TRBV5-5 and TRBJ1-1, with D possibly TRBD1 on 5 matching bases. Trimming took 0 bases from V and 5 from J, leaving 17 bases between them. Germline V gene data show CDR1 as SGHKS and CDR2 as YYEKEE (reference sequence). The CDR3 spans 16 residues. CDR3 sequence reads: CASSLVPVGVLTEAFF. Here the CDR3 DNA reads TGTGCCAGCAGCTTGGTCCCCGTGGGGGTTCTAACTGAAGCTTTCTTT. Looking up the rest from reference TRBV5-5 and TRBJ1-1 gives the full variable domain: DAGVTQSPTHLIKTRGQQVTLRCSPISGHKSVSWYQQVLGQGPQFIFQYYEKEERGRGNFPDRFSARQFPNYSSELNVNALLLGDSALYLCASSLVPVGVLTEAFFGQGTRLTVV.

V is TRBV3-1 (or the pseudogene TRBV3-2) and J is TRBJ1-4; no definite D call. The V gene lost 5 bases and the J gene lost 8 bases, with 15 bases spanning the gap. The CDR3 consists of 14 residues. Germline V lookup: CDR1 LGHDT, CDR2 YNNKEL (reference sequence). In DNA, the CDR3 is TGTGCCAGCAGCGAAGTGCATGTTGGGGAAAAACTGTTTTTT. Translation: CASSEVHVGEKLFF.

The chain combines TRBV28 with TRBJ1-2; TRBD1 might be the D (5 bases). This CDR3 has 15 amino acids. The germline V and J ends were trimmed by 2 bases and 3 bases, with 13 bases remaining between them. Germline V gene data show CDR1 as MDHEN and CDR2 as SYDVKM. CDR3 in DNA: TGTGCCAGCAGTTTAAAGCAGGGTGTGTACTATGGCTACACCTTC. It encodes CASSLKQGVYYGYTF.

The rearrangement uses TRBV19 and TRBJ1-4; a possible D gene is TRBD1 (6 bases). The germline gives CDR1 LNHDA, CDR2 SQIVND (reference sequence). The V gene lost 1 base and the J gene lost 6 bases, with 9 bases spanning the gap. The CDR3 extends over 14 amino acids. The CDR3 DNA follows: TGTGCCAGTAGTATAGGGGCAGGGGATGAAAAACTGTTTTTT. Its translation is CASSIGAGDEKLFF.

The CDR3 sequence: CASSMAVGANEKLFF. The CDR3 nucleotides read TGTGCCAGCAGCATGGCCGTGGGAGCTAATGAAAAACTGTTTTTT. The chain uses TRBV7-2 and TRBJ1-4, with D hard to call. V lost 5 bases, J lost 3 bases, and 13 bases lay in between. CDR3 length equals 15 residues. The germline gives CDR1 SGHTA, CDR2 FQGNSA. The full variable domain, completed using reference TRBV7-2 and TRBJ1-4, is GAGVSQSPSNKVTEKGKDVELRCDPISGHTALYWYRQSLGQGLEFLIYFQGNSAPDKSGLPSDRFSAERTGGSVSTLTIQRTQQEDSAVYLCASSMAVGANEKLFFGSGTQLSVL.

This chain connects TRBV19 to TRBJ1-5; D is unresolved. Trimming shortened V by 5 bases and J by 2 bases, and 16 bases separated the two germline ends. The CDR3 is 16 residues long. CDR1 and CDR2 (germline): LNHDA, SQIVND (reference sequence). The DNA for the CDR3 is TGTGCCAGTAGTTCTAGGGTAAGAGGTGGCAATCAGCCCCAGCATTTT. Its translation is CASSSRVRGGNQPQHF.

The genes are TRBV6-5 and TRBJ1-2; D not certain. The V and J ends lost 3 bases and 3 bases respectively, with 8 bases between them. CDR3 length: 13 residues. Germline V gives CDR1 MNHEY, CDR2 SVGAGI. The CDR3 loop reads CASSYEVDYGYTF. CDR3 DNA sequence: TGTGCCAGCAGTTATGAGGTGGACTATGGCTACACCTTC.

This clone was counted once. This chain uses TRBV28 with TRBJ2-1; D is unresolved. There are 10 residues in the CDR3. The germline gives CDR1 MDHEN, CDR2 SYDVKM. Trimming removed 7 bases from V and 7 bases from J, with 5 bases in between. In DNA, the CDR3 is TGTGCCAGCAACGGTAATGAGCAGTTCTTC. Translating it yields CASNGNEQFF.

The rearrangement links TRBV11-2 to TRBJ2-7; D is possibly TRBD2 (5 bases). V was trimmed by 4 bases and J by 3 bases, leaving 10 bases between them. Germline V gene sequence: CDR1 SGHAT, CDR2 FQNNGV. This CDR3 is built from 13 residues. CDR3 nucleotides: TGTGCCAGCAGCTACCGGACTGACTACGAGCAGTACTTC. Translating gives CASSYRTDYEQYF.

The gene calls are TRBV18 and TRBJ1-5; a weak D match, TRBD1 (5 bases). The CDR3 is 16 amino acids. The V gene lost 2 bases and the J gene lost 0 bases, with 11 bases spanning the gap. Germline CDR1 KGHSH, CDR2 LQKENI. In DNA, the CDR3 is TGTGCCAGCTCACCAGGGGCCCTCTATAGCAATCAGCCCCAGCATTTT. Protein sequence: CASSPGALYSNQPQHF. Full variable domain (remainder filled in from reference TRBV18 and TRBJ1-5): NAGVMQNPRHLVRRRGQEARLRCSPMKGHSHVYWYRQLPEEGLKFMVYLQKENIIDESGMPKERFSAEFPKEGPSILRIQQVVRGDSAAYFCASSPGALYSNQPQHFGDGTRLSIL.

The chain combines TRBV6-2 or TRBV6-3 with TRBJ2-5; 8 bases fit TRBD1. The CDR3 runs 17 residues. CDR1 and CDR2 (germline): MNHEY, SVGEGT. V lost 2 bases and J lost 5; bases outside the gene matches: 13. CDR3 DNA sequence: TGTGCCAGCAGTTACCCCGGACAGGGAGTATCGAGGGAGACCCAGTACTTC. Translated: CASSYPGQGVSRETQYF.

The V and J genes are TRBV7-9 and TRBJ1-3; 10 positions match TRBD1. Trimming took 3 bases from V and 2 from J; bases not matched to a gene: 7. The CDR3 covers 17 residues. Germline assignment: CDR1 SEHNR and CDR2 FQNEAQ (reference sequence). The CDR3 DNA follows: TGTGCCAGCAGCTTTTTGGGACAGGGGAAAACTGGAAACACCATATATTTT. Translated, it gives CASSFLGQGKTGNTIYF. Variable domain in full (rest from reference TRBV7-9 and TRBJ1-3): DTGVSQNPRHKITKRGQNVTFRCDPISEHNRLYWYRQTLGQGPEFLTYFQNEAQLEKSRLLSDRFSAERPKGSFSTLEIQRTEQGDSAMYLCASSFLGQGKTGNTIYFGEGSWLTVV.

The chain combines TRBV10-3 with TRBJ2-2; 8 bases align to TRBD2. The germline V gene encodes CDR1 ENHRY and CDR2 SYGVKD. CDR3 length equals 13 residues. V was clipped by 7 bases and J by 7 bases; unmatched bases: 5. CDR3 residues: CAINSLAGGELFF. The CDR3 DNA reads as TGTGCCATCAATTCTCTAGCGGGCGGGGAGCTGTTTTTT.

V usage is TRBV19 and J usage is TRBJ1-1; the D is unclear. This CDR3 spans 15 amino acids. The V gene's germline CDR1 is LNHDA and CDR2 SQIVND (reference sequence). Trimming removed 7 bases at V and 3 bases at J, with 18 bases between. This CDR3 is CASKNAEQEYTEAFF. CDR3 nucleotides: TGTGCCAGTAAGAATGCGGAGCAGGAGTACACTGAAGCTTTCTTT. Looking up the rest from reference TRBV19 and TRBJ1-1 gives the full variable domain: DGGITQSPKYLFRKEGQNVTLSCEQNLNHDAMYWYRQDPGQGLRLIYYSQIVNDFQKGDIAEGYSVSREKKESFPLTVTSAQKNPTAFYLCASKNAEQEYTEAFFGQGTRLTVV.

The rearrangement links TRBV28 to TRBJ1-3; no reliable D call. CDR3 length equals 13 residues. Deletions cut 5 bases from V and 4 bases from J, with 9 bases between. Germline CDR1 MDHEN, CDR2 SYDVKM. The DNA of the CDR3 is TGTGCCAGCAGTCTCACACGGGGAAACACCATATATTTT. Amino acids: CASSLTRGNTIYF.

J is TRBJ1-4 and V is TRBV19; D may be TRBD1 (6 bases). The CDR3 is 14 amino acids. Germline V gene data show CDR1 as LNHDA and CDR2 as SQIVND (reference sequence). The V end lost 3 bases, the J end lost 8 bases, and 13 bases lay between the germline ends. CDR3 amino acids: CASSISAGEEKLFF. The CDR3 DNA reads TGTGCCAGTAGTATTTCGGCAGGGGAGGAAAAACTGTTTTTT.